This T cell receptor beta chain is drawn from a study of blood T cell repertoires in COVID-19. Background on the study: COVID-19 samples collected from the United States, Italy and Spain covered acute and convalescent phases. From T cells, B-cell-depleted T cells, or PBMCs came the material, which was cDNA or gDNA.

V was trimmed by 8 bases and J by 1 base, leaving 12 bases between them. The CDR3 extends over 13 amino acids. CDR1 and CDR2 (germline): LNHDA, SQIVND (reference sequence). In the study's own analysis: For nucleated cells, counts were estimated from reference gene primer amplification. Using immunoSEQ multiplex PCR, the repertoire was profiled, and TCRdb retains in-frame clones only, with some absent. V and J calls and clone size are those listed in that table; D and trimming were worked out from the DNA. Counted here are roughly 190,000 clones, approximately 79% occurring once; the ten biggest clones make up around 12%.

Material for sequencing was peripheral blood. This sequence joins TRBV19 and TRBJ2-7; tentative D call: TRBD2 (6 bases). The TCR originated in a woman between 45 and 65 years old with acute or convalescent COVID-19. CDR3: CASGNSGSYEQYF. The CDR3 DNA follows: TGTGCCAGTGGAAATAGCGGATCCTACGAGCAGTACTTC.